The T cell receptor (beta chain) described here comes from a study of blood T cell repertoires in COVID-19. Germline CDR1 and CDR2: LNHDA and SQIVND (reference sequence). V lost 6 bases, J lost 5 bases, and 17 bases lay in between. CDR3 length equals 15 residues. Assay: immunoSEQ multiplex PCR; the TCRdb copy retains only in-frame clones and omits some. The sample consists of about 140,000 clones, roughly 80% of them appearing once. The V gene is TRBV19, the J gene TRBJ1-5; a possible D gene is TRBD1 (5 bases). This TCR was sampled from a woman aged 45 to 65 with active or convalescent COVID-19. The sequenced sample was peripheral blood. In DNA, the CDR3 is TGTGCCAGTAGCCTATCTGGGGGGAGCGATCAGCCCCAGCATTTT. Residues: CASSLSGGSDQPQHF. The variable domain in full, completed from reference TRBV19 and TRBJ1-5, reads DGGITQSPKYLFRKEGQNVTLSCEQNLNHDAMYWYRQDPGQGLRLIYYSQIVNDFQKGDIAEGYSVSREKKESFPLTVTSAQKNPTAFYLCASSLSGGSDQPQHFGDGTRLSIL.